The 6 T cell receptor beta chains below come from one sample, sequenced in a study of identifying expanded T cells in peripheral blood. The assay was immunoSEQ multiplex PCR, and TCRdb's table has in-frame clones only and misses some. The data hold approximately 85,000 clones, with about 88% observed a single time. The sample was blood. These receptors came from a person between 18 and 75 years old in good health.

The table lists this clone with many counts. The CDR3 region has the DNA TGCGCCAGCAGCCGGCTACACAGGGGGCTTAATTCACCCCTCCACTTT. It encodes CASSRLHRGLNSPLHF. The genes are TRBV4-3 and TRBJ1-6; 9 nucleotides align to TRBD1. The germline CDR1 and CDR2 sequences are LGHNA and YSLEER. The CDR3 runs 16 residues. The V and J ends lost 4 bases and 6 bases, in that order; junction bases with no gene match: 7.

The chain employs TRBV7-2 and TRBJ1-2; tentative D call: TRBD1 (6 bases). V shed 3 bases and J shed 4 bases, with 15 bases lying between them. CDR3 length: 15 residues. The germline V gene has CDR1 SGHTA and CDR2 FQGNSA. The CDR3 spells CASSFGEAGVYGYTF. The CDR3 DNA reads as TGTGCCAGCAGCTTCGGTGAAGCAGGGGTCTATGGCTACACCTTC.

This chain uses TRBV30 with TRBJ1-4, with 8 bases that match TRBD1. This CDR3 comprises 14 residues. The J segment lost 4 bases and the V segment lost 5 bases, leaving 6 bases of the junction unmatched. The germline gives CDR1 GTSNPN, CDR2 SVGIG (reference sequence). The CDR3: CAWAGGAGNEKLFF. The DNA of the CDR3 is TGTGCCTGGGCAGGGGGCGCGGGTAATGAAAAACTGTTTTTT.

The V gene is TRBV2, the J gene TRBJ1-1, with D maybe TRBD1 (6 bases). Trimming stripped 7 bases from V and 3 bases from J, with 6 bases between. Germline-derived CDR1 and CDR2 are SNHLY and FYNNEI. The CDR3 sequence is 11 residues long. The CDR3 coding sequence is TGTGCCAGCAACAGGGACACTGAAGCTTTCTTT. This gives the protein CASNRDTEAFF.

V is TRBV7-9 and J is TRBJ1-2; 8 bases agree with TRBD1. The length of the CDR3 is 16 residues. Germline V lookup: CDR1 SEHNR, CDR2 FQNEAQ (reference sequence). J gave up 4 bases and V 4 bases, and 11 bases lay outside the gene matches. This chain's CDR3 is CASSSGGEIYSYGYTF. CDR3 in DNA: TGTGCCAGCAGCTCAGGGGGCGAGATTTATTCCTATGGCTACACCTTC.

The chain combines TRBV19 with TRBJ2-2; D is ambiguous. Trimming took off 3 bases at V and 0 bases at J, with 11 bases between the two ends. CDR1 and CDR2 from the germline V gene are LNHDA and SQIVND (reference sequence). This CDR3 contains 16 residues. The CDR3 DNA reads TGTGCCAGTAGTATTCTTATGGATGCGAACACCGGGGAGCTGTTTTTT. Translation: CASSILMDANTGELFF.